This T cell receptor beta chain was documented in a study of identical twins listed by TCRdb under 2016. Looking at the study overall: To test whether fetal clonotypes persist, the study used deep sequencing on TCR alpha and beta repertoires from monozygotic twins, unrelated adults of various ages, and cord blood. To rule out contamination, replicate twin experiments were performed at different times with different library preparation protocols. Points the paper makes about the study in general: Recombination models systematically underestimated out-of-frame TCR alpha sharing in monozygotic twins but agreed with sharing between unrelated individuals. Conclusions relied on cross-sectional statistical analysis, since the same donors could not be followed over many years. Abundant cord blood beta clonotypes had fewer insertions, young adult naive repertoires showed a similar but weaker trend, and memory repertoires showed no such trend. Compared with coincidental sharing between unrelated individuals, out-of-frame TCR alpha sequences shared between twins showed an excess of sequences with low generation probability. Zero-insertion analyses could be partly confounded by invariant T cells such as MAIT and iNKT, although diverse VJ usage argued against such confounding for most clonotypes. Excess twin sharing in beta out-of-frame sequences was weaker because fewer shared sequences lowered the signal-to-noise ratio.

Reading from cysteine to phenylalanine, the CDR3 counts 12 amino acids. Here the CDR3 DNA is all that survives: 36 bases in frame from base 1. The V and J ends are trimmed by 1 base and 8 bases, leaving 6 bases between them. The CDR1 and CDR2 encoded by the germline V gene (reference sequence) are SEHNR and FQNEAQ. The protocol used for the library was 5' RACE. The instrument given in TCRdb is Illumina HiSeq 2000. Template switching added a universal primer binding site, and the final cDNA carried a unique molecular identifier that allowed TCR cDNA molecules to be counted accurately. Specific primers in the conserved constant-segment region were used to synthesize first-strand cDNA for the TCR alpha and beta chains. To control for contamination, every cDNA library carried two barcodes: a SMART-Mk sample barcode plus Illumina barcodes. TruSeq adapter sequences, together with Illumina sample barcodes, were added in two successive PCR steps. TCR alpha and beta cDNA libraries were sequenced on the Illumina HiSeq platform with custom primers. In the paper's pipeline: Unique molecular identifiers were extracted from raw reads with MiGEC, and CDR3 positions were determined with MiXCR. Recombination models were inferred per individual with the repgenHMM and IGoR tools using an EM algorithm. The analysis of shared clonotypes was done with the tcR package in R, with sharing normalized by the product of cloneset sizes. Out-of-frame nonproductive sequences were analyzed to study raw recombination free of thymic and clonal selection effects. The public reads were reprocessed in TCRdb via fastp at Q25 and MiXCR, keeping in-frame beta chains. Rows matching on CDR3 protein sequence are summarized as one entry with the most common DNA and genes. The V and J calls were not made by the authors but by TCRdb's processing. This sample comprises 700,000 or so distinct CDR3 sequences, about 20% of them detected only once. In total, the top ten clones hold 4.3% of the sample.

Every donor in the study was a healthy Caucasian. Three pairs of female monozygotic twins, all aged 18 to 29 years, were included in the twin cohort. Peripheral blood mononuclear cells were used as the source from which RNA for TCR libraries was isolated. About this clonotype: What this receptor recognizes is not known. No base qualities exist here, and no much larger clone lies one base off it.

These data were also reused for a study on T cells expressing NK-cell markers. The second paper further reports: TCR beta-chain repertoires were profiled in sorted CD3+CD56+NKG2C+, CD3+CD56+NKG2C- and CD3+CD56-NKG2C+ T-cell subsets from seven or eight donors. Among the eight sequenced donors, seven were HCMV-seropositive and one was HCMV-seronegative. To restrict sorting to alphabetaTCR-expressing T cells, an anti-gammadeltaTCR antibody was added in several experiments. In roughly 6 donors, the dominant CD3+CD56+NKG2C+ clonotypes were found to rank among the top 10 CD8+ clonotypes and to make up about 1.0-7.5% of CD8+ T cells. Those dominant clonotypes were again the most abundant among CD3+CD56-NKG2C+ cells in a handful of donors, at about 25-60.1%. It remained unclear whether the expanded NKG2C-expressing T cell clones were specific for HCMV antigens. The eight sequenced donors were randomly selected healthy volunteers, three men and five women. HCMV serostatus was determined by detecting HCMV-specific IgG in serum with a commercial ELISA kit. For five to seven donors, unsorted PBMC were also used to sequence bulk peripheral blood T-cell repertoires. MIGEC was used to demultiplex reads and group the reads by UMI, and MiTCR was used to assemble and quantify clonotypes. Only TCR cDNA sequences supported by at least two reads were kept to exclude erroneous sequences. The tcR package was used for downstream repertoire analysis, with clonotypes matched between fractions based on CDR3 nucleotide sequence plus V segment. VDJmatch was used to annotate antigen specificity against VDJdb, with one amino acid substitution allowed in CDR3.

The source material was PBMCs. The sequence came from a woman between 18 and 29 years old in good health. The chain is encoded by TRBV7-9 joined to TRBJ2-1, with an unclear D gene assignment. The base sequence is TGTGCCAGCAGCTTAGTAAGGGATGAGCAGTTCTTC. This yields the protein CASSLVRDEQFF.